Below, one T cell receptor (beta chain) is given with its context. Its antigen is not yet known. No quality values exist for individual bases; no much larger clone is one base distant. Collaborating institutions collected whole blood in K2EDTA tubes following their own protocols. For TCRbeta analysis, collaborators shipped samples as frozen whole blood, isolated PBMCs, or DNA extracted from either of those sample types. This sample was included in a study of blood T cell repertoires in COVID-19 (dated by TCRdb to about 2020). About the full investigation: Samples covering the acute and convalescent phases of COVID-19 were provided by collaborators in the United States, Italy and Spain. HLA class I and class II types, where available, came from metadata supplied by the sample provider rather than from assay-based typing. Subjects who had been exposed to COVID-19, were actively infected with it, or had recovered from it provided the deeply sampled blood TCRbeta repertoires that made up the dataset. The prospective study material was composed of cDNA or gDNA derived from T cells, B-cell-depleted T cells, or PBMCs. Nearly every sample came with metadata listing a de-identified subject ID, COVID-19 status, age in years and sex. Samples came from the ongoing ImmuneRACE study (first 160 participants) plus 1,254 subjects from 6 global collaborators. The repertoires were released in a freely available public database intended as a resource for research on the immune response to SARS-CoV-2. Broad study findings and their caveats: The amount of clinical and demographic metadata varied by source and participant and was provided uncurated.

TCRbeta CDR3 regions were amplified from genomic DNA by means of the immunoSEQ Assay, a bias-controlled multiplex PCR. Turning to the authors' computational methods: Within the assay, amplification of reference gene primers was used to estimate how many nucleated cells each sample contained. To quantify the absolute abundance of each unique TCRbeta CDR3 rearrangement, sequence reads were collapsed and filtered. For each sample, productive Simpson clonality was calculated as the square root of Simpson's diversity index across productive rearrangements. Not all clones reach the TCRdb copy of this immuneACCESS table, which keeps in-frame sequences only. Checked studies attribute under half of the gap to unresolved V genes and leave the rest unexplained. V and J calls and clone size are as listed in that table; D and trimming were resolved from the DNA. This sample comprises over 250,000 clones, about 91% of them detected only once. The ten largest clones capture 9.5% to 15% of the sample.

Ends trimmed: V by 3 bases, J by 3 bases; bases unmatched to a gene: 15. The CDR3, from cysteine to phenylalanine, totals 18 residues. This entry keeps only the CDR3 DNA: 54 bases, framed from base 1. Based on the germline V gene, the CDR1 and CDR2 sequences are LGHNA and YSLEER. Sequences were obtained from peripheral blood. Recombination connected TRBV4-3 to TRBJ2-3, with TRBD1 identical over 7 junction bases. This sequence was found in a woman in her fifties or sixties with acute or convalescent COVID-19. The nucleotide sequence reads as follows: TGCGCCAGCAGCCAGAGTACGGCCGGGGCAGGGGGAACAGATACGCAGTATTTT. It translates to CASSQSTAGAGGTDTQYF.